This T cell receptor (beta chain) was observed in a study of graft-versus-host responses after intestinal transplantation. The overall study: Each transplant was multivisceral, liver-intestinal, or isolated intestinal.

Generated by immunoSEQ multiplex PCR, the TCRdb table keeps only in-frame clones and is missing some. Among under 30,000 clones listed, 85% to 95% were seen once. A note on this clone: What it binds is unknown.

Germline CDR1 is MNHGY and CDR2 is SAAAGT. Trimming took 2 bases from V and 4 from J, leaving 11 bases between them. CDR3 length equals 14 residues. Whole-study findings and limits: Allografts from individuals with graft-donor T cell macrochimerism displayed high graft-versus-host to host-versus-graft clonal ratios. Early post-transplant HvG declines showed an association with peak circulating GvH clone levels. Some GvH clones were seen earlier in gut or blood, suggesting intestinal origin.

The source material was PBMCs, sampled 18 days after transplant. The chain couples TRBV6-8 to TRBJ1-1; tentatively, D is TRBD1 (6 bases). This clonotype was obtained from a human patient who received an intestinal transplant, so some T cells may come from the graft donor. The CDR3 DNA reads as TGTGCCAGCAGTTACCACGACAGGCCCACTGAAGCTTTCTTT. Its protein product is CASSYHDRPTEAFF.